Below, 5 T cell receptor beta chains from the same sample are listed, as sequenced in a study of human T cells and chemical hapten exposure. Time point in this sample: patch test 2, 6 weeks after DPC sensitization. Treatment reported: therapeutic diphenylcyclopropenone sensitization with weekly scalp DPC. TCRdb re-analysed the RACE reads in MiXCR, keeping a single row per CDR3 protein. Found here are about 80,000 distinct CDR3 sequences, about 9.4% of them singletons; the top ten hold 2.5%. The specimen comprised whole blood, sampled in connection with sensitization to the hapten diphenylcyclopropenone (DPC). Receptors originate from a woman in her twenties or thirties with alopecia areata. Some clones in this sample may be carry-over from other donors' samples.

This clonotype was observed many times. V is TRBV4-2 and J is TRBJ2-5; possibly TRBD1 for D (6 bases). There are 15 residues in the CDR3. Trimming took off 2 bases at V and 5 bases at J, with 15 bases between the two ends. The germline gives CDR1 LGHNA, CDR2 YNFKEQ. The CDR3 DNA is TGTGCCAGCAGCCAACCGGGCTTAAGGGGGGAGACCCAGTACTTC. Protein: CASSQPGLRGETQYF.

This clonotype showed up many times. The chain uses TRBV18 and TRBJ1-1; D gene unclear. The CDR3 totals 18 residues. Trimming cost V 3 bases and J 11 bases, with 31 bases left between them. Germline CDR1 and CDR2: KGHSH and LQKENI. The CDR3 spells CASSPNRDLVSTPEVAFF. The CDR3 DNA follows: TGTGCCAGCTCACCCAACCGAGACCTAGTTTCGACCCCAGAGGTGGCTTTCTTT.

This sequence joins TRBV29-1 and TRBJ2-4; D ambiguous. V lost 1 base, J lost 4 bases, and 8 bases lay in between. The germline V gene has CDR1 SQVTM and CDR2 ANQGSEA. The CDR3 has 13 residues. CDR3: CSVEGLLKNIQYF. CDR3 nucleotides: TGCAGCGTTGAAGGGCTGCTGAAAAACATTCAGTACTTC.

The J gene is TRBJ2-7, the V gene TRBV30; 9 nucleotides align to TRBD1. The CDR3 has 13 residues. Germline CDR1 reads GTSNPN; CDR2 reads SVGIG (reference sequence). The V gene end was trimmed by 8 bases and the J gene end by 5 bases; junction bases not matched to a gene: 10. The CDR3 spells CAGSRDRVDEQYF. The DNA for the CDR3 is TGTGCCGGAAGCCGGGACAGGGTTGACGAGCAGTACTTC. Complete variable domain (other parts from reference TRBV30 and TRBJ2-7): SQTIHQWPATLVQPVGSPLSLECTVEGTSNPNLYWYRQAAGRGLQLLFYSVGIGQISSEVPQNLSASRPQDRQFILSSKKLLLSDSGFYLCAGSRDRVDEQYFGPGTRLTVT.

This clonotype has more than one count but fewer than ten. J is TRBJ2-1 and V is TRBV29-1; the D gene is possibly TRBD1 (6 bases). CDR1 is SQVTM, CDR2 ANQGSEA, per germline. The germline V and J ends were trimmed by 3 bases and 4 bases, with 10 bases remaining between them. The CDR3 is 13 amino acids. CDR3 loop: CSVDLGAYNEQFF. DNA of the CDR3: TGCAGCGTTGACTTGGGGGCTTACAATGAGCAGTTCTTC.